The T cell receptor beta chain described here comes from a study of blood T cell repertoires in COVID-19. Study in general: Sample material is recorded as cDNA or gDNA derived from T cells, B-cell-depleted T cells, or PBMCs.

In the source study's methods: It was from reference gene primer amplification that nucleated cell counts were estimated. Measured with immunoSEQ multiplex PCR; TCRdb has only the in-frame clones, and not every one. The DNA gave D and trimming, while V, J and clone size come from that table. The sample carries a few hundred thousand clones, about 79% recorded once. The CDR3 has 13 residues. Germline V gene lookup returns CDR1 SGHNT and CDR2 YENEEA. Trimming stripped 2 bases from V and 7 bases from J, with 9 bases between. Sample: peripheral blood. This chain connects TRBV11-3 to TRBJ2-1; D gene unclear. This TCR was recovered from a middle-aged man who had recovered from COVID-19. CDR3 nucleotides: TGTGCCAGCAGCTTATATCTGCGTAATGAGCAGTTCTTC. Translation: CASSLYLRNEQFF.